The 10 T cell receptor beta chains reported below all come from one sample, sequenced in a study of blood T cell repertoires in COVID-19. Profiled with immunoSEQ multiplex PCR; TCRdb holds only in-frame clones, not every one. The sample has roughly 240,000 clones; about 89% are singletons. Specimen: peripheral blood. The source of these receptors is a woman aged 55 to 70 who had recovered from COVID-19.

This clone was observed once. The chain joins TRBV28 to TRBJ1-5; TRBD1 might be the D (6 bases). V was trimmed by 11 bases and J by 6 bases, leaving 14 bases between them. Germline V gene sequence: CDR1 MDHEN, CDR2 SYDVKM. The CDR3 totals 12 residues. CDR3 residues: CAAGALGQPQHF. CDR3 nucleotide sequence: TGTGCCGCGGGGGCCCTTGGTCAGCCCCAGCATTTT. Combining the CDR3 with reference TRBV28 and TRBJ1-5 gives the whole variable domain DVKVTQSSRYLVKRTGEKVFLECVQDMDHENMFWYRQDPGLGLRLIYFSYDVKMKEKGDIPEGYSVSREKKERFSLILESASTNQTSMYLCAAGALGQPQHFGDGTRLSIL.

V usage is TRBV15 and J usage is TRBJ2-2, with D uncertain. V was pared by 6 bases and J by 0 bases, with 5 bases between. Germline V gene sequence: CDR1 LNHNV, CDR2 YYDKDF (reference sequence). This CDR3 contains 13 residues. The CDR3 DNA sequence: TGTGCCACCAGGCGTCCGAACACCGGGGAGCTGTTTTTT. This encodes CATRRPNTGELFF.

As for this clone: Relative to the germline gene, one junction end is altered; a read error may explain this. The genes are TRBV29-1 and TRBJ1-1, with a weak D call TRBD1 (5 bases). The CDR3 contains 13 residues. CDR1 and CDR2 from the germline V gene are SQVTM and ANQGSEA. The CDR3 spells CSAEPGGGTEAFF. The CDR3 nucleotides read TGCAGCGCTGAACCCGGGGGGGGGACTGAAGCTTTCTTT. Complete variable domain (other parts from reference TRBV29-1 and TRBJ1-1): SAVISQKPSRDICQRGTSLTIQCQVDSQVTMMFWYRQQPGQSLTLIATANQGSEATYESGFVIDKFPISRPNLTFSTLTVSNMSPEDSSIYLCSAEPGGGTEAFFGQGTRLTVV.

V usage is TRBV19 and J usage is TRBJ1-5; D gene unclear. CDR3 length: 13 residues. In germline, CDR1 is LNHDA, CDR2 SQIVND (reference sequence). V gave up 7 bases and J gave up 1 base, with 8 bases separating them. CDR3 in DNA: TGTGCCAGTACGGTACAGAGCAATCAGCCCCAGCATTTT. Its translation: CASTVQSNQPQHF.

The genes are TRBV24-1 and TRBJ2-5, with D unresolved. Germline assignment: CDR1 KGHDR and CDR2 SFDVKD. V lost 6 bases and J lost 1, with 14 bases in between. The CDR3 has 15 amino acids. CDR3 DNA sequence: TGTGCCACCAGTAATGCGGAGAGACCCCAAGAGACCCAGTACTTC. Translating it yields CATSNAERPQETQYF.

V gene TRBV19 combines with J gene TRBJ2-2; TRBD2 matches at 7 bases. CDR1 LNHDA and CDR2 SQIVND come from the germline V gene (reference sequence). The length of the CDR3 is 16 residues. V trimming: 6 bases; J trimming: 1 base; junction bases outside the gene matches: 8. Written as DNA, the CDR3 is TGTGCCAGTAGGAAGCGGGGCACGGTGAACACCGGGGAGCTGTTTTTT. It translates to CASRKRGTVNTGELFF.

The chain joins TRBV27 to TRBJ1-3, with a weak D call TRBD1 (5 bases). This CDR3 has 15 residues. V lost 4 bases and J lost 0, with 10 bases in between. Germline assignment: CDR1 MNHEY and CDR2 SMNVEV (reference sequence). DNA for the CDR3: TGTGCCAGCAGTTATACAGGCCTCTCTGGAAACACCATATATTTT. Translating it yields CASSYTGLSGNTIYF.

The chain recombines TRBV19 with TRBJ2-1, with 12 nucleotides matching TRBD2. CDR1 and CDR2 from the germline V gene are LNHDA and SQIVND (reference sequence). Trimming took 5 bases from V and 10 from J; bases not matched to a gene: 3. The CDR3 is 13 amino acids. The CDR3 loop is CASSVLAGGEQFF. In nucleotides, the CDR3 is TGTGCCAGTAGTGTGCTAGCGGGGGGGGAGCAGTTCTTC.

This chain uses TRBV3-1 (or the pseudogene TRBV3-2) with TRBJ2-7; D is perhaps TRBD2 (7 bases). The V end was cut by 0 bases, the J end by 9 bases, with 24 bases between. Germline CDR1 LGHDT, CDR2 YNNKEL (reference sequence). CDR3 length: 17 residues. The CDR3, as DNA: TGTGCCAGCAGCCAAGATTGGCCGGGGGGCGACTACGAGCGGCAGTACTTC. Amino acids: CASSQDWPGGDYERQYF.

The chain couples TRBV6-5 to TRBJ1-4; D unclear. This CDR3 has 14 residues. Germline CDR1 MNHEY, CDR2 SVGAGI. V dropped 7 bases and J dropped 4 bases, with 13 bases sitting between them. The CDR3 spells CASMERSHNEKLFF. For the CDR3, the DNA is TGTGCCAGCATGGAGAGGTCGCATAATGAAAAACTGTTTTTT.